This T cell receptor (beta chain) stems from a study of blood T cell repertoires in COVID-19. As for the study in general: There were acute and convalescent COVID-19 samples, and they came from the United States, Italy and Spain.

This CDR3 spans 18 amino acids. The germline CDR1 and CDR2 sequences are SEHNR and FQNEAQ (reference sequence). V lost 5 bases to trimming and J lost 4 bases; unmatched junction nucleotides: 13. The participants were between roughly 18 and 100 years old and came from some 25 US areas. TCRdb keeps only in-frame clones here, not all; method: immunoSEQ multiplex PCR. Among hundreds of thousands of clones listed, around 83% were seen once. This clonotype originated in a man aged 35-49 years who had been exposed to COVID-19. The chain has TRBV7-9 and TRBJ2-3, with 12 bases lining up with TRBD2. Specimen: PBMCs or T cells enriched from blood (not recorded which). The CDR3 nucleotides read TGTGCCAGCAGCATCCCCGACCTCACTAGCGGGAGGTCAGATACGCAGTATTTT. This sequence encodes CASSIPDLTSGRSDTQYF.